This T cell receptor (beta chain) appears in the sequencing data of a study of cytomegalovirus exposure and HLA in healthy donors. Study results and limitations: Later on, an analysis tied roughly 17,000 TCR beta sequences to HLA alleles at 0.05 false discovery rate.

60 Vbeta and 13 Jbeta primers were used in PCR. Some clones are missing from TCRdb's copy, which holds only in-frame ones; the method was immunoSEQ multiplex PCR. The sample shows over 150,000 clones, roughly four fifths of them seen only once. V lost 8 bases to trimming and J lost 4 bases, with 14 bases between them. This CDR3 spans 13 amino acids. Germline V gives CDR1 MNHEY, CDR2 SMNVEV (reference sequence). As regards this clone: Its antigen is not known.

The rearrangement uses TRBV27 and TRBJ1-2, with D perhaps TRBD1 (5 bases). The sequence came from a man aged 45-65 years in good health and CMV-seronegative. Sequenced sample: PBMCs. CDR3 amino acids: CASYAGRGYGYTF. As DNA, the CDR3 is TGTGCCAGCTATGCGGGGCGAGGCTATGGCTACACCTTC.